The present TCR beta chain was sequenced within a study of control samples from healthy donors and cancer patients. TCRdb keeps only in-frame clones here, not all; method: immunoSEQ multiplex PCR. The sample has around 68,000 clones, about four fifths seen once. The sequenced material came from blood. This TCR was recovered from a man in his fifties or sixties in good health.

The CDR3 DNA sequence: TGTGCCAGCAGCCCTGGACAGGTTGGGAACTATGGCTACACCTTC. This sequence encodes CASSPGQVGNYGYTF. The chain uses TRBV7-2 and TRBJ1-2, with 7 positions matching TRBD1. There are 15 residues in the CDR3. Trimming at V came to 5 bases and at J to 2 bases, leaving 8 bases not matched to a gene. CDR1 and CDR2 (germline): SGHTA, FQGNSA.